The 15 T cell receptor beta chains presented below share a single source sample, sequenced in a study of T-cell memory formation after mild COVID-19. TCRdb reprocessed the 5' RACE reads via MiXCR and lists one record per CDR3 protein. The sample includes under 450,000 distinct CDR3 sequences, around 15% of them seen just once. The sample comprised PBMCs or a T cell subset sorted from them (not recorded which). The receptors shown here come from a man aged 18-30 years who had mild COVID-19 (a few samples of this study predate the infection). Cell type and time point are not known.

V is TRBV25-1 and J is TRBJ2-2; 11 bases agree with TRBD2. CDR1 and CDR2 from the germline V gene are MGHDK and SYGVNS. This CDR3 is built from 15 residues. The J segment lost 9 bases and the V segment lost 6 bases, leaving 9 bases of the junction unmatched. In DNA, the CDR3 is TGTGCCAGCAGCTATAGCGGGGGGGCCTTCTGGGAGCTGTTTTTT. Its translation: CASSYSGGAFWELFF.

In this sample, this clonotype turned up many times. The genes are TRBV7-2 and TRBJ2-1, with TRBD1 identical over 8 bases. Germline V gene lookup returns CDR1 SGHTA and CDR2 FQGNSA. The length of the CDR3 is 14 residues. Trimming at V came to 3 bases and at J to 6 bases, leaving 4 bases not matched to a gene. CDR3 sequence: CASSLDQGANEQFF. CDR3 in DNA: TGTGCCAGCAGCTTGGACCAGGGGGCCAATGAGCAGTTCTTC.

This clonotype was observed a few times. The chain combines TRBV5-1 with TRBJ1-1; 7 bases agree with TRBD1. Germline V gene lookup returns CDR1 SGHRS and CDR2 YFSETQ. Losses at the gene ends were 4 bases for V and 3 bases for J; bases not matched to a gene: 6. The CDR3 totals 14 residues. This CDR3 reads CASSPAGTDTEAFF. The CDR3, as DNA: TGCGCCAGCAGCCCGGCCGGGACAGACACTGAAGCTTTCTTT.

This clonotype came up a few times. The chain combines TRBV6-6 with TRBJ2-1; D not certain. V was shortened by 7 bases and J by 5 bases, with 12 bases between the two germline ends. This CDR3 comprises 13 residues. Germline V gene lookup returns CDR1 MNHNY and CDR2 SVGAGI (reference sequence). In nucleotides, the CDR3 is TGTGCCAGCACTAACGACAAGGACAATGAGCAGTTCTTC. Its protein product is CASTNDKDNEQFF.

This clonotype was seen repeatedly, ten times or more. This chain joins TRBV7-3 and TRBJ2-1; 10 bases map to TRBD2. The CDR3 is 16 residues long. Germline V CDR1 and CDR2: SGHTA, FQGTGA. Trimming at V came to 2 bases and at J to 6 bases, leaving 7 bases not matched to a gene. The CDR3 spells CASSLQRGGMLNEQFF. CDR3 nucleotide sequence: TGTGCCAGCAGCTTACAGCGGGGGGGTATGCTCAATGAGCAGTTCTTC.

This chain links TRBV20-1 with TRBJ2-5, with unresolved D. The CDR3 is made up of 12 amino acids. Germline V gene data show CDR1 as DFQATT and CDR2 as SNEGSKA (reference sequence). The V and J ends lost 3 bases and 5 bases respectively, with 10 bases between them. CDR3: CSARSIGETQYF. CDR3 coding DNA: TGCAGTGCTAGGTCCATCGGGGAGACCCAGTACTTC.

In this sample, this clonotype turned up a few times. This sequence joins TRBV5-1 and TRBJ2-5; TRBD1 or TRBD2 may be the D gene (5 bases each). The germline V gene encodes CDR1 SGHRS and CDR2 YFSETQ. The V and J ends lost 2 bases and 3 bases respectively, with 11 bases between them. The CDR3 totals 14 residues. The CDR3 DNA reads TGCGCCAGCAGCTTAGGGACGGAAGAAGAGACCCAGTACTTC. The encoded protein is CASSLGTEEETQYF.

This clonotype was detected many times. CDR3 sequence (DNA): TGTGCCAGCAGCTTAAGACGGACTCAAGAGACCCAGTACTTC. Protein sequence: CASSLRRTQETQYF. The chain uses TRBV7-2 and TRBJ2-5, with D perhaps matching TRBD2 (5 bases). This CDR3 comprises 14 residues. Germline V gene sequence: CDR1 SGHTA, CDR2 FQGNSA. V was shortened by 2 bases and J by 2 bases, with 9 bases between the two germline ends.

The chain recombines TRBV6-1 with TRBJ1-2; possible D gene TRBD1, 5 bases. The CDR3 covers 13 residues. Deletions cut 2 bases from V and 3 bases from J, with 7 bases between. Germline V gene lookup returns CDR1 MNHNS and CDR2 SASEGT. The CDR3 DNA is TGTGCCAGCAGTGAACCGGGACACTATGGCTACACCTTC. It is translated as CASSEPGHYGYTF.

The table lists this clonotype with a count of one. This chain links TRBV7-2 with TRBJ2-3, with D maybe TRBD1 (6 bases). The CDR3 is made up of 15 amino acids. Trimming stripped 5 bases from V and 4 bases from J, with 16 bases between. The germline CDR1 and CDR2 sequences are SGHTA and FQGNSA. Here the CDR3 DNA reads TGTGCCAGCAGCCTTCGACAGGTTACTTCAGATACGCAGTATTTT. Its protein is CASSLRQVTSDTQYF.

This clonotype has more than one count but fewer than ten. The chain combines TRBV6-6 with TRBJ2-5; maybe TRBD1 (6 bases). Trimming cost V 7 bases and J 5 bases, with 14 bases left between them. Germline V gene lookup returns CDR1 MNHNY and CDR2 SVGAGI (reference sequence). The length of the CDR3 is 13 residues. The CDR3 loop reads CASTLGGRETQYF. The CDR3 region has the DNA TGTGCCAGCACCTTAGGGGGTCGGGAGACCCAGTACTTC.

The table lists this clonotype with a few counts. The chain recombines TRBV7-6 with TRBJ1-5; D call uncertain. The CDR3 is made up of 15 amino acids. The ends were cut back, 0 bases at V and 0 bases at J, with 6 bases in the middle. CDR1 and CDR2 from the germline V gene are SGHVS and FNYEAQ. This CDR3 reads CASSLADGSNQPQHF. CDR3 nucleotides: TGTGCCAGCAGCTTAGCGGACGGTAGCAATCAGCCCCAGCATTTT.

This clonotype was seen a handful of times. The rearrangement joins TRBV10-3 to TRBJ2-5; D is perhaps TRBD1 (5 bases). Trimming shortened V by 2 bases and J by 0 bases, and 10 bases separated the two germline ends. Germline CDR1 is ENHRY and CDR2 is SYGVKD. The CDR3 runs 15 residues. DNA of the CDR3: TGTGCCATCAGTGAGGAGAAGGGGTACCAAGAGACCCAGTACTTC. The encoded protein is CAISEEKGYQETQYF.

This clonotype has ten or more counts. The CDR3 nucleotides read TGCGCCAGCAGCTACCGGGACAGGGAGACAGATACGCAGTATTTT. Encoded protein: CASSYRDRETDTQYF. The gene calls are TRBV5-1 and TRBJ2-3, with 9 bases that match TRBD1. The CDR3 length is 15 residues. Per germline, CDR1 SGHRS and CDR2 YFSETQ. Unmatched junction bases numbered 5, after V lost 3 bases and J lost 3 bases.

This chain links TRBV2 with TRBJ2-3, with 11 bases lining up with TRBD1. The CDR3 totals 12 residues. CDR1 and CDR2 (germline): SNHLY, FYNNEI. The V gene end was trimmed by 11 bases and the J gene end by 4 bases; junction bases not matched to a gene: 2. The CDR3: CAGDRGSDTQYF. CDR3 nucleotides: TGTGCCGGGGACAGGGGGTCAGATACGCAGTATTTT.